These 13 T cell receptor beta chains came from one sample sequenced in a study of CD8+CD57+ T cells in acquired aplastic anemia. Genomic DNA, serving as template, underwent TCR beta VDJ and CDR3 profiling. TCRdb ran MiXCR on the reads and lists one entry per CDR3 protein. The data show hundreds of thousands of distinct CDR3 sequences, 65% to 80% seen once. The sequenced material came from sorted CD4+, CD8+, or CD8+CD57+ T cells (not recorded which) from PBMCs. The receptors shown here come from a human donor in good health, serving as a control.

This clonotype was detected only a few times. One end of the junction is discordant with germline, which a read error may explain. The V gene is TRBV7-6, the J gene TRBJ2-7; D gene unclear. The germline CDR1 and CDR2 sequences are SGHVS and FNYEAQ. The CDR3 is 14 amino acids. CDR3 region: CASSPERGPAGSPF. CDR3 bases: TGTGCCAGCAGCCCGGAGAGAGGTCCTGCTGGGTCACCCTTC.

About this clonotype: A read error is likely, as this CDR3 ends without the conserved phenylalanine or tryptophan. The DNA is omitted, as the CDR3 cannot be located on it reliably, and the CDR3 follows TCRdb's listing. V usage is TRBV7-2 and J usage is TRBJ1-1; no DNA check was done on the table's D call, TRBD1. Germline V gives CDR1 SGHTA, CDR2 FQGNSA. Inclusive of both ends, the CDR3 amounts to 13 amino acids. Here the CDR3 reads CASRSGTRGWDVQ.

This chain joins TRBV5-1 and TRBJ1-1; 10 nucleotides line up with TRBD1. The CDR3 covers 16 residues. V shed 8 bases and J 1 base; nucleotides not matched to a gene: 11. Germline V gene data show CDR1 as SGHRS and CDR2 as YFSETQ. The CDR3 sequence: CASYRDRGYGNTEAFF. CDR3 DNA sequence: TGCGCCAGTTACCGGGACAGGGGCTATGGGAACACTGAAGCTTTCTTT. The complete variable domain, with remaining parts taken from reference TRBV5-1 and TRBJ1-1, reads KAGVTQTPRYLIKTRGQQVTLSCSPISGHRSVSWYQQTPGQGLQFLFEYFSETQRNKGNFPGRFSGRQFSNSRSEMNVSTLELGDSALYLCASYRDRGYGNTEAFFGQGTRLTVV.

This clonotype came up many times. This chain uses TRBV4-3 with TRBJ2-5; 15 bases align to TRBD2. J gave up 3 bases and V 3 bases, and 5 bases lay outside the gene matches. CDR3 length equals 17 residues. CDR1 and CDR2 (germline): LGHNA, YSLEER. The CDR3 protein is CASSQGLAGGIKETQYF. The DNA for the CDR3 is TGCGCCAGCAGCCAGGGACTAGCGGGGGGCATCAAAGAGACCCAGTACTTC.

The chain uses TRBV9 and TRBJ1-2, with D maybe TRBD1 (6 bases). From germline, CDR1 is SGDLS and CDR2 YYNGEE. CDR3 size: 9 residues. Trimming left V 10 bases short and J 8 bases short, with 9 bases between. CDR3 loop: CAGGSGYTF. CDR3 DNA: TGTGCCGGGGGCTCCGGCTACACCTTC.

This clonotype was recorded many times. The genes are TRBV27 and TRBJ1-4; 11 nucleotides align to TRBD1. Per germline, CDR1 MNHEY and CDR2 SMNVEV (reference sequence). The CDR3 is 15 amino acids. The trim removed 2 bases at V and 10 bases at J, leaving 6 bases unmatched. CDR3 in amino acids: CASSLQRDRGGKLFF. CDR3 DNA sequence: TGTGCCAGCAGTTTACAAAGGGACAGGGGGGGAAAACTGTTTTTT.

Of note for this clonotype: Here the CDR3 omits its conserved ending phenylalanine or tryptophan, so a read error is the likely source. Because the CDR3's place on the DNA is in doubt, the DNA is left out and the CDR3 is given as listed by TCRdb. The CDR3 protein is CATTESHTEETQHG. The chain combines TRBV10-3 with TRBJ2-5. The CDR3 has 14 amino acids, counting both end residues. From germline, CDR1 is ENHRY and CDR2 SYGVKD.

The chain joins TRBV25-1 to TRBJ2-7, with 9 bases aligning to TRBD2. The CDR3 consists of 15 residues. The germline V gene has CDR1 MGHDK and CDR2 SYGVNS. Here the CDR3 reads CATSDLCLAGVKKYV. The CDR3 DNA reads TGTGCCACCAGTGATTTGTGCTTAGCGGGAGTTAAGAAGTACGTC.

V usage is TRBV6-5 and J usage is TRBJ2-5; TRBD2 matches at 13 bases. Germline V lookup: CDR1 MNHEY, CDR2 SVGAGI. The CDR3 loop spans 15 amino acids. The ends lost 5 bases at V and 4 bases at J; junction bases unmatched: 4. For the CDR3, the DNA is TGTGCCAGCAGTCGGGGACTAGCGGGGTTAGAGACCCAGTACTTC. This gives the protein CASSRGLAGLETQYF.

With respect to this clonotype: The junction departs from the called germline gene at one end, perhaps through a read error. This chain joins TRBV7-2 and TRBJ2-7; TRBD2 might be the D (6 bases). CDR1 is SGHTA and CDR2 is FQGNSA in the germline V gene. The CDR3 spans 12 residues. The CDR3 DNA reads TGTGCCAGTAGCTTAGAGGACTACGGGCAGTACTTC. Translating gives CASSLEDYGQYF.

The chain couples TRBV11-3 to TRBJ1-2, with TRBD1 matching 9 bases. This CDR3 has 13 amino acids. The V gene end was trimmed by 5 bases and the J gene end by 6 bases; junction bases not matched to a gene: 4. Germline lookup yields CDR1 SGHNT and CDR2 YENEEA. The CDR3 nucleotides are TGTGCCAGCAGCCCCCGGGACAGGGATGGCTACACCTTC. Protein sequence: CASSPRDRDGYTF.

About this clonotype itself: A junction end diverges from the germline sequence, so it may reflect a read error. This chain links TRBV5-1 with TRBJ2-5, with unresolved D. Looked up from germline, CDR1 is SGHRS and CDR2 is YFSETQ. The CDR3 extends over 12 amino acids. CDR3 protein: CASSLNAENPYF. The CDR3 DNA follows: TGTGCCAGCAGCTTAAACGCGGAGAACCCGTACTTC. Together with reference TRBV5-1 and TRBJ2-5, the CDR3 gives the full variable domain: KAGVTQTPRYLIKTRGQQVTLSCSPISGHRSVSWYQQTPGQGLQFLFEYFSETQRNKGNFPGRFSGRQFSNSRSEMNVSTLELGDSALYLCASSLNAENPYFGPGTRLLVL.

Notes on this clonotype: An end of the junction does not agree with germline; a read error may underlie this. The V call is TRBV19, the J call TRBJ1-2; 7 bases agree with TRBD1. The CDR3 length is 14 residues. The germline CDR1 and CDR2 sequences are LNHDA and SQIVND (reference sequence). This CDR3 is CASSDSQGNYGYAF. The CDR3 nucleotides read TGTGCCAGTAGTGACTCACAGGGGAACTATGGCTACGCCTTC.